This T cell receptor beta chain appears in the sequencing data of a study of T cell responses to AZD1222 COVID-19 vaccine. For this clone: Antigen specificity is unknown.

Here immunoSEQ multiplex PCR was the method, and the copy in TCRdb shows in-frame clones only, minus some. The data hold 95,000 to 150,000 clones, with around nine tenths observed a single time. CDR1 is MRHNA and CDR2 is SNTAGT in the germline V gene. Trimming cost V 6 bases and J 1 base; bases outside gene matches: 9. The CDR3 has 16 residues. General study results and limits: Vaccination with two AZD1222 doses was followed by a rise in Spike-specific TCR breadth and depth. Clonal diversity may have been underestimated in mostly white British donors.

This chain links TRBV6-4 with TRBJ2-3; TRBD2 agrees at 8 bases. The receptor comes from an adult in good health. Sequenced here: peripheral blood, sampled on day 0 of AZD1222 vaccination. The CDR3 nucleotides are TGTGCCAGCAGCCCCTCGGGTAGCGGGGGCACAGATACGCAGTATTTT. Its protein is CASSPSGSGGTDTQYF.